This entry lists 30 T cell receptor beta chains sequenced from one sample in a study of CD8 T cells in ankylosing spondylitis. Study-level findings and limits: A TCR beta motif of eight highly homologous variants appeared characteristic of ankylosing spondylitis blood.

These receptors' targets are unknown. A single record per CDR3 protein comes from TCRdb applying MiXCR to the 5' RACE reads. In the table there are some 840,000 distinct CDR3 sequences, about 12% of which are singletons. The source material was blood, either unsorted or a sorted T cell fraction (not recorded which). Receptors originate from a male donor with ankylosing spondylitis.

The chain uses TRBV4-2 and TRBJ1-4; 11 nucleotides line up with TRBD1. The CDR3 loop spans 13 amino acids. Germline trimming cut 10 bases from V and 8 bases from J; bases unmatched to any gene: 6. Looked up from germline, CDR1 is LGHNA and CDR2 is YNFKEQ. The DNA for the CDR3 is TGTGCCATCGGCCGGGACAGGGGGGAAAAACTGTTTTTT. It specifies CAIGRDRGEKLFF.

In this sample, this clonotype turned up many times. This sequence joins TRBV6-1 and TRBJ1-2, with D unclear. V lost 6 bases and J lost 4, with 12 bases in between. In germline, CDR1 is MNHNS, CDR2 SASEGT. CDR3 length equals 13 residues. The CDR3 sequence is CASRLQDGYGYTF. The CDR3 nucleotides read TGTGCCAGCAGACTTCAGGACGGCTATGGCTACACCTTC.

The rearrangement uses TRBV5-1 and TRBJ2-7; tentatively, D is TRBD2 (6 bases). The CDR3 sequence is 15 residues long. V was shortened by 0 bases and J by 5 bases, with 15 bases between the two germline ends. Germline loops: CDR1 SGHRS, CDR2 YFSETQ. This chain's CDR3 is CASSLESAGNNEQYF. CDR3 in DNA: TGCGCCAGCAGCTTGGAGTCCGCGGGAAACAACGAGCAGTACTTC.

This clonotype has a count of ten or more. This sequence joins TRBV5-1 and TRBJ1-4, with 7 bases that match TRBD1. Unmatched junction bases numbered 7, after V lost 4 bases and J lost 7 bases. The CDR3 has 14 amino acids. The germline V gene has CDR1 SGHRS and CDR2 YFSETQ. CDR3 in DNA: TGCGCCAGCAGCCCGGGACAGCGGCCTGAAAAACTGTTTTTT. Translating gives CASSPGQRPEKLFF.

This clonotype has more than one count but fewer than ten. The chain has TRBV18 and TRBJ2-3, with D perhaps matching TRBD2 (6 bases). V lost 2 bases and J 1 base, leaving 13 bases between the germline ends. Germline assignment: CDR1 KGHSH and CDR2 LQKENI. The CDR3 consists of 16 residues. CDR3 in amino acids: CASSPSLAIGTDTQYF. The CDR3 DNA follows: TGTGCCAGCTCACCATCCCTAGCGATCGGCACAGATACGCAGTATTTT.

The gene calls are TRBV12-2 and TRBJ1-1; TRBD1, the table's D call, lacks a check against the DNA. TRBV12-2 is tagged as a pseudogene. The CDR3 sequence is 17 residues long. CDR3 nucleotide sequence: TGTGCAAGTCGCTTTAGGGGGGACAGACTGAACGGCACTGAAGCTTTCTTT. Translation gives CASRFRGDRLNGTEAFF.

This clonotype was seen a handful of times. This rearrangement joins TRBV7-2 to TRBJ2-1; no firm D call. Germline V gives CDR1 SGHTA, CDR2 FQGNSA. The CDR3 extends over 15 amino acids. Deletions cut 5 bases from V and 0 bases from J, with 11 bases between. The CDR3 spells CASSQGVYSYNEQFF. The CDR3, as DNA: TGTGCCAGCAGCCAAGGCGTTTACTCCTACAATGAGCAGTTCTTC.

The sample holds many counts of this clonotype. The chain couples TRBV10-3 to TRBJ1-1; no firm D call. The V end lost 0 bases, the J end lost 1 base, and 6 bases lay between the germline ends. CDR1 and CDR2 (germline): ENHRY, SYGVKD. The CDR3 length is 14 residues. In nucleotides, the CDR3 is TGTGCCATCAGTGAGTCGCAGGAGAACACTGAAGCTTTCTTT. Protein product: CAISESQENTEAFF.

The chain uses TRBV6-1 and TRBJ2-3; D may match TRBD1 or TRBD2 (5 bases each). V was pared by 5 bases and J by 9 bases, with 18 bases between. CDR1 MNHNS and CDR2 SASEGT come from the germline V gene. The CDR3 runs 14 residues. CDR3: CASSLRDPKGTQYF. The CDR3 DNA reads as TGTGCCAGCAGTCTCCGGGACCCCAAAGGGACGCAGTATTTT.

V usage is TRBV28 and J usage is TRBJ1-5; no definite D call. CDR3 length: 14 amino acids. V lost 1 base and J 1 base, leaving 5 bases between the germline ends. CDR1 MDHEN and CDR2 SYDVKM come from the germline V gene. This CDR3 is CASSLLESNQPQHF. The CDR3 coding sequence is TGTGCCAGCAGTTTATTAGAGAGCAATCAGCCCCAGCATTTT.

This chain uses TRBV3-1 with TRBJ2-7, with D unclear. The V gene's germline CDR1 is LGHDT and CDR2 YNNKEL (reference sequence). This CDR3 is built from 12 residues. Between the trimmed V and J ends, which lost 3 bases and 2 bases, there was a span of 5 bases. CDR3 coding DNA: TGTGCCAGCAGCCAGGCAACCTACGAGCAGTACTTC. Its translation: CASSQATYEQYF.

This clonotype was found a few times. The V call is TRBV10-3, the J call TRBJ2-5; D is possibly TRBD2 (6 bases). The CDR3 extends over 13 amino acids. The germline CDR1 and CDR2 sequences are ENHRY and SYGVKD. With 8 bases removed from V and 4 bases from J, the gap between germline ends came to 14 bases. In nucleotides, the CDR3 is TGTGCCATCGGGGAAGGGAGGATAGAGACCCAGTACTTC. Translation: CAIGEGRIETQYF.

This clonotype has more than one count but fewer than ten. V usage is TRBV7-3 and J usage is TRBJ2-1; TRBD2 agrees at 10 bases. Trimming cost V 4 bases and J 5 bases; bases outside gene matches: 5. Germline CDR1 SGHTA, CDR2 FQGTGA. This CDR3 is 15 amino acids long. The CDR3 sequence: CASSSTSGANNEQFF. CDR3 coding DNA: TGTGCCAGCAGCTCCACTAGCGGGGCTAACAATGAGCAGTTCTTC.

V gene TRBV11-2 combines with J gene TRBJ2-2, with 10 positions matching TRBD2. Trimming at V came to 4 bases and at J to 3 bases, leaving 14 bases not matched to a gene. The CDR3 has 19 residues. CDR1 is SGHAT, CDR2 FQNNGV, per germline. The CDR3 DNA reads TGTGCCAGCAGCTCCAGTGTAAGCGGGAGGGCTTCGTACACCGGGGAGCTGTTTTTT. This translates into CASSSSVSGRASYTGELFF.

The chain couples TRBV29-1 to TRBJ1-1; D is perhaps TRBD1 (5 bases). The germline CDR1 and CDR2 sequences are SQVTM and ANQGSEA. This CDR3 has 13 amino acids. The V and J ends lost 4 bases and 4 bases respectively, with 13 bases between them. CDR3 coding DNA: TGCAGCGTTGCAGTCAGGGCGTCCACTGAAGCTTTCTTT. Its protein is CSVAVRASTEAFF.

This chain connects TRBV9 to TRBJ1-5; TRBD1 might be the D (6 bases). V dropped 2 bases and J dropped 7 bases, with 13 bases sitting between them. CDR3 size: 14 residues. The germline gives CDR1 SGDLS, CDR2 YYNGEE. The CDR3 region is CASSVGAGEQPQHF. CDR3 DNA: TGTGCCAGCAGCGTTGGGGCAGGGGAACAGCCCCAGCATTTT.

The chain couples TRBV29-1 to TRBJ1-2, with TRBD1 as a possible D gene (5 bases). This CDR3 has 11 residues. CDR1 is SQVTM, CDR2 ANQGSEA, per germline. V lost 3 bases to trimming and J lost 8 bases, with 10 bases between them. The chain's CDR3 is CSVEDTRGYTF. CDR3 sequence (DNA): TGCAGCGTTGAGGACACAAGGGGCTACACCTTC. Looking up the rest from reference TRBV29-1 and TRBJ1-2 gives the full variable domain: SAVISQKPSRDICQRGTSLTIQCQVDSQVTMMFWYRQQPGQSLTLIATANQGSEATYESGFVIDKFPISRPNLTFSTLTVSNMSPEDSSIYLCSVEDTRGYTFGSGTRLTVV.

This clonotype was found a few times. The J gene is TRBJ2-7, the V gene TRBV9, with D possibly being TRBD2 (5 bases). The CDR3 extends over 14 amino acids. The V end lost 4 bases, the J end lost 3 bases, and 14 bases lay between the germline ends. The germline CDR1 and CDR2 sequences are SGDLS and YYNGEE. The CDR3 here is CASSLSPRGYEQYF. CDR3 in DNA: TGTGCCAGCAGCCTTAGCCCTCGGGGCTACGAGCAGTACTTC.

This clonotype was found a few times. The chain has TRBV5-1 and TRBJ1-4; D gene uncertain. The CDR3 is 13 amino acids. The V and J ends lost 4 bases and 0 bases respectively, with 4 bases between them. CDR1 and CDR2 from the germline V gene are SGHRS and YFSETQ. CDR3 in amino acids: CASSVATNEKLFF. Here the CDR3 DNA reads TGCGCCAGCAGCGTTGCAACTAATGAAAAACTGTTTTTT.

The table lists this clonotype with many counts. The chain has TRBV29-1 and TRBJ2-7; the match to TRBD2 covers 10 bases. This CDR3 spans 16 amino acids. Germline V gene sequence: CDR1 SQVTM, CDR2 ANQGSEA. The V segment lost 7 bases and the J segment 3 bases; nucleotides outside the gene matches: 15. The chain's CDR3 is CSARGLAGVKSYEQYF. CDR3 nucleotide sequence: TGCAGCGCACGTGGGCTAGCGGGAGTGAAAAGCTACGAGCAGTACTTC.

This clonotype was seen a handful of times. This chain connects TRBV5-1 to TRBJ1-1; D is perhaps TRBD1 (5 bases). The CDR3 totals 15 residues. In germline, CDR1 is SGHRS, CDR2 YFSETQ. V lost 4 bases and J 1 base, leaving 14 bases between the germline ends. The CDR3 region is CASSLGPNPNTEAFF. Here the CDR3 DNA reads TGCGCCAGCAGCCTGGGGCCAAACCCGAACACTGAAGCTTTCTTT.

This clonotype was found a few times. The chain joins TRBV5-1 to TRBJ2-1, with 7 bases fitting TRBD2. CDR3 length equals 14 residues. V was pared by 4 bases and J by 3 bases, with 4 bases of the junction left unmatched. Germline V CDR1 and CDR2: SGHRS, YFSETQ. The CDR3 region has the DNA TGCGCCAGCAGCGTCGGGGGGAACTACAATGAGCAGTTCTTC. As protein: CASSVGGNYNEQFF.

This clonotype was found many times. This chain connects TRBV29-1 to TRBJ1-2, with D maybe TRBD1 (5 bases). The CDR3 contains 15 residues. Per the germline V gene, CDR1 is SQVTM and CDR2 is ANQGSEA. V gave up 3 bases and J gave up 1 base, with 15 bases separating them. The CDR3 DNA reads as TGCAGCGTTGACCGGGGCCATTTTATTAACTATGGCTACACCTTC. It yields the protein CSVDRGHFINYGYTF.

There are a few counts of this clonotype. The CDR3 here is CASSPLAGGFSYEQYF. The DNA for the CDR3 is TGTGCCAGCAGCCCCTTAGCGGGGGGTTTTTCGTACGAGCAGTACTTC. The chain is built from TRBV7-2 and TRBJ2-7; 10 nucleotides match TRBD2. V lost 5 bases to trimming and J lost 4 bases; unmatched junction nucleotides: 11. This CDR3 region has 16 residues. CDR1 SGHTA and CDR2 FQGNSA come from the germline V gene.

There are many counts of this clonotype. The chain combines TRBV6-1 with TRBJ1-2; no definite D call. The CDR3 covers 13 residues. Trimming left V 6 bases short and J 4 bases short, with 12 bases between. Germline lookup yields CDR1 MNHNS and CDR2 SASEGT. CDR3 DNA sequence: TGTGCCAGCAGCAACGGACTGACCTATGGCTACACCTTC. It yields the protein CASSNGLTYGYTF.

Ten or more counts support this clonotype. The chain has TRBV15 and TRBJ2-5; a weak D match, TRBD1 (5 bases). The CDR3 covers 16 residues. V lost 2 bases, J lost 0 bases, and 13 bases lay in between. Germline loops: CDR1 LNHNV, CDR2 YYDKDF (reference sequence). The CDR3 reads CATSRTDRKYQETQYF. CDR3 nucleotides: TGTGCCACCAGCAGAACAGACAGAAAGTACCAAGAGACCCAGTACTTC.

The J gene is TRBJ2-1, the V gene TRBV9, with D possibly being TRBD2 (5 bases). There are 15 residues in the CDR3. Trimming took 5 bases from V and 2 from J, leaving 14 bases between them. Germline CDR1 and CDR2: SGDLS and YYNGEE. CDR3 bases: TGTGCCAGCAGTGAGAGGAGCGGACCCTACAATGAGCAGTTCTTC. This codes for CASSERSGPYNEQFF.

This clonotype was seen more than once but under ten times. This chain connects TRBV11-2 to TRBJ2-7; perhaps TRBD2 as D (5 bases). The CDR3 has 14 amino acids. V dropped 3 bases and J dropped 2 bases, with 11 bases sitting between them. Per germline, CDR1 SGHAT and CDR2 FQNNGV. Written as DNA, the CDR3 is TGTGCCAGCAGCTTGGCCGGACTCCCCTACGAGCAGTACTTC. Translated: CASSLAGLPYEQYF.

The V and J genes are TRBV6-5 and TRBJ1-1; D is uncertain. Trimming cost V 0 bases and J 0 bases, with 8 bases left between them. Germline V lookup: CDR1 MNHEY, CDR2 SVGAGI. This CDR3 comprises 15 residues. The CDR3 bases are TGTGCCAGCAGTTACTCGCGTTACATGAACACTGAAGCTTTCTTT. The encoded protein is CASSYSRYMNTEAFF.

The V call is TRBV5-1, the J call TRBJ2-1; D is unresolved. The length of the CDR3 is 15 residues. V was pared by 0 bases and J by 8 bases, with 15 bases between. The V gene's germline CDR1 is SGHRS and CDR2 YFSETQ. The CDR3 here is CASSLEVLREDEQFF. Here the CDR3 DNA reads TGCGCCAGCAGCTTGGAGGTCCTTCGTGAGGATGAGCAGTTCTTC.